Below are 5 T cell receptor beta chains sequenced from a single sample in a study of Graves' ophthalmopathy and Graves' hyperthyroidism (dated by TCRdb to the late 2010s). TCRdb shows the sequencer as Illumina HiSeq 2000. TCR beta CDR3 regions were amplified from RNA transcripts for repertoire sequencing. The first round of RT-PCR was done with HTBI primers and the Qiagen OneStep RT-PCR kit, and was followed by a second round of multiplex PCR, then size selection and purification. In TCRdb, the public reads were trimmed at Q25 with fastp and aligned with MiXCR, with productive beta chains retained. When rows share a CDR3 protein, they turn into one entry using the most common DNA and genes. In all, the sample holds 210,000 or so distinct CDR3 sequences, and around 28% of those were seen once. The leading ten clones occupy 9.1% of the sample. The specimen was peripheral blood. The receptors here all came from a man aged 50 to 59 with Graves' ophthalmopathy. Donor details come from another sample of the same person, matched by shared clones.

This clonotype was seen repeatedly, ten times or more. Here the CDR3 reads CSVEDVGGKSSYEQYF. CDR3 DNA sequence: TGCAGCGTTGAAGATGTGGGAGGGAAGAGCTCCTACGAGCAGTACTTC. The genes are TRBV29-1 and TRBJ2-7; TRBD2 matches at 7 bases. The CDR3 totals 16 residues. Looked up from germline, CDR1 is SQVTM and CDR2 is ANQGSEA. V lost 0 bases and J lost 0; bases outside the gene matches: 8.

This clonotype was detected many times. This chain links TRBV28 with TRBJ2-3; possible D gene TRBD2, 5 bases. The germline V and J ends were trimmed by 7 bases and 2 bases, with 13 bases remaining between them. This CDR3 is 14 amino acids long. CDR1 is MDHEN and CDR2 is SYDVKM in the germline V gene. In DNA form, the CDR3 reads TGTGCCAGCATCTTAGCGAGGCACACAGATACGCAGTATTTT. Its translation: CASILARHTDTQYF.

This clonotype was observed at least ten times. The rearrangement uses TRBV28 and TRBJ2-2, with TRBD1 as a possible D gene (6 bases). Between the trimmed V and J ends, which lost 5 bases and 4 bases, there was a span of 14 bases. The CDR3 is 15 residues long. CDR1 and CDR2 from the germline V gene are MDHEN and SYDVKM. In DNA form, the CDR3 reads TGTGCCAGCAGTACAGGGATCCCTGCCACCGGGGAGCTGTTTTTT. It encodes CASSTGIPATGELFF.

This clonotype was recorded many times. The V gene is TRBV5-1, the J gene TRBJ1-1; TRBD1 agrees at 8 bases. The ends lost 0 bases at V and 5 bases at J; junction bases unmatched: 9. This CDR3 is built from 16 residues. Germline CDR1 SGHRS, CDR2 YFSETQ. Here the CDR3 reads CASSLGGRQGRTEAFF. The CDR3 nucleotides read TGCGCCAGCAGCTTGGGGGGTAGACAGGGGAGGACTGAAGCTTTCTTT.

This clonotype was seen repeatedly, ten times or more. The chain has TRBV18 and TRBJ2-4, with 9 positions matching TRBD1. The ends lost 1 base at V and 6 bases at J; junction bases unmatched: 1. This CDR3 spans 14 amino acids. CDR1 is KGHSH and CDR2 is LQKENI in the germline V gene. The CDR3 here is CASSPLGQGNIQYF. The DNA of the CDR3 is TGTGCCAGCTCACCACTGGGACAGGGAAACATTCAGTACTTC.